These T cell receptor beta chains were read from a single sample in a study of regulatory T cells in long-lasting Graves disease. From the multiplex PCR reads, TCRdb called clonotypes with MiXCR, one entry per CDR3 protein. The sample holds some 250,000 distinct CDR3 sequences, about 17% seen once. The same data also went into a second study, on T cells in Graves' hyperthyroidism and ophthalmopathy.

Material: peripheral blood mononuclear cells (PBMCs), obtained at new diagnosis, from a patient treated with antithyroid drugs. The receptors shown here come from a woman aged 25-40 years with Graves disease. Each CDR3 is given with its conserved first and last residue. D genes are given only for firm matches. The size field is filled for only some rows; it gives once, few, many or a size class.

clone size	D gene	V gene	J gene	CDR3 DNA	CDR3 protein
many	-	TRBV20-1	TRBJ2-1	TGCAGCTCTCCGGTAGGGGAAAGCTACAATGAGCAGTTCTTC	CSSPVGESYNEQFF
few	TRBD2	TRBV11-3	TRBJ2-5	TGTGTCAGCAGCTTATACCTAGCGGGGGTACTTTGGGAGACCCAGTACTTC	CVSSLYLAGVLWETQYF
-	TRBD2	TRBV12-3/TRBV12-4	TRBJ2-7	TGTGCCAGCACTCGGCTAGCGGGGGGATCACCCTACGAGCAGTACTTC	CASTRLAGGSPYEQYF
many	TRBD1	TRBV19	TRBJ2-3	TGTGCCAGTAGCCTCCGGGACAGGGCCCCGGATACGCAGTATTTT	CASSLRDRAPDTQYF
many	-	TRBV10-3	TRBJ1-1	TGTGCCACGAGCGATGGACACACTGAAGCTTTCTTT	CATSDGHTEAFF
-	-	TRBV7-2	TRBJ1-5	TGTGCCAGCAGCCTAAGAGGGGCGCCGCTTGATAATCAGCCCCAGCATTTT	CASSLRGAPLDNQPQHF
-	-	TRBV2	TRBJ2-6	TGTGCCAGCAGTATTCGACCTGGGGCCAACGTCCTGACTTTC	CASSIRPGANVLTF
-	-	TRBV30	TRBJ1-2	TGTGCCTGGAGTGAGATGTCCATCTATGGCTACACCTTC	CAWSEMSIYGYTF
many	-	TRBV5-1	TRBJ1-1	TGCGCCAGCAAGGGTGGGATAAGTAGTGCTGAAGCTTTCTTT	CASKGGISSAEAFF
-	-	TRBV4-1	TRBJ1-1	TGCGCCAGCAGCCAAGAGCGCCAGACTGAAGCTTTCTTT	CASSQERQTEAFF
many	TRBD1	TRBV27	TRBJ1-4	TGTGCCAGCATGCAGGGGGATAATGAAAAACTGTTTTTT	CASMQGDNEKLFF
many	-	TRBV20-1	TRBJ1-1	TGCAGTGCTAGGAGACAGGAGCTGAACACTGAAGCTTTCTTT	CSARRQELNTEAFF
many	-	TRBV6-5	TRBJ1-2	TGTGCCAGCAGTTCTTCCCGGCGGGGGAACCACGGCTATGGCTACACCTTC	CASSSSRRGNHGYGYTF
-	-	TRBV19	TRBJ1-4	TGTGCCAGTAGTACTAATACGGGGTTGGATGAAAAACTGTTTTTT	CASSTNTGLDEKLFF
few	TRBD1	TRBV20-1	TRBJ1-1	TGCAGTGCTCACCGACAGGGTGGGTTGAACACTGAAGCTTTCTTT	CSAHRQGGLNTEAFF
many	TRBD2	TRBV7-9	TRBJ2-5	TGTGCCACAAACCTAGCGGGGTACCAAGAGACCCAGTACTTC	CATNLAGYQETQYF
-	-	TRBV18	TRBJ1-1	TGTGCCAGCTCACCGGAGGGCATTAGCACTGAAGCTTTCTTT	CASSPEGISTEAFF
many	-	TRBV6-1	TRBJ1-1	TGTGCCAGCAGGATCACAGCTAACACTGAAGCTTTCTTT	CASRITANTEAFF
many	-	TRBV2	TRBJ2-5	TGTGCCAGCAGTGAACCCTGGGCGCTCGCAGAGACCCAGTACTTC	CASSEPWALAETQYF
-	-	TRBV11-2	TRBJ1-1	TGTGCCAGCAGTAGGGGAGCACGGGACACTGAAGCTTTCTTT	CASSRGARDTEAFF
many	-	TRBV3-1	TRBJ2-7	TGTGCCAGCAGCCAACGGGACGGGAGCTCCTACGAGCAGTACTTC	CASSQRDGSSYEQYF
many	TRBD1	TRBV7-2	TRBJ1-2	TGTGCCAGCAGCACGGGACAGGGTTTTATTGGCTACACCTTC	CASSTGQGFIGYTF
few	TRBD1	TRBV15	TRBJ2-6	TGTGCCACTAGCGACAGGGATTTTTCCTCTGGGGCCAACGTCCTGACTTTC	CATSDRDFSSGANVLTF
few	-	TRBV3-1	TRBJ1-3	TGTGCCAGCAGCCAACCGGGGAGTGGGAACACCATATATTTT	CASSQPGSGNTIYF
-	TRBD2	TRBV7-2	TRBJ2-7	TGTGCCGGCAGCTTTAATGGCAGGCTAGCGGCATACGAGCAGTACTTC	CAGSFNGRLAAYEQYF
many	-	TRBV10-3	TRBJ1-5	TGTGCCATCTCGGGACAAACTGATCAGCCCCAGCATTTT	CAISGQTDQPQHF
many	TRBD1	TRBV12-3/TRBV12-4	TRBJ1-1	TGTGCCAGCAGTCCGTGGACAGGACCCACGAACACTGAAGCTTTCTTT	CASSPWTGPTNTEAFF
many	-	TRBV20-1	TRBJ1-1	TGCAGTGCTTCAGAGGTTTTAAACACTGAAGCTTTCTTT	CSASEVLNTEAFF
many	-	TRBV5-1	TRBJ2-7	TGCGCCAGCAAAGAGGGATCGAACTACGAGCAGTACTTC	CASKEGSNYEQYF
many	TRBD1	TRBV5-5	TRBJ1-3	TGTGCCAGCAGCCAAGGACAGGGGCCTCCTGGAAACACCATATATTTT	CASSQGQGPPGNTIYF
many	TRBD2	TRBV4-2	TRBJ2-5	TGTGCCAGCAGCCTGGGGACTAGCGGCCAAGAGACCCAGTACTTC	CASSLGTSGQETQYF
many	-	TRBV5-1	TRBJ1-3	TGCGCTAGCAGCTTGGATGGGGCTCAAAGCTCTGGAAACACCATATATTTT	CASSLDGAQSSGNTIYF
few	TRBD1	TRBV20-1	TRBJ2-3	TGCAGTGCTATGGGGGACAGTTCTTTTCCTACAGATACGCAGTATTTT	CSAMGDSSFPTDTQYF
many	-	TRBV28	TRBJ2-7	TGTGCCAGCAGTTTCCCCATCGGACAGCACTACGAGCAGTACTTC	CASSFPIGQHYEQYF
many	TRBD2	TRBV20-1	TRBJ2-3	TGCAGTGCCCCCCCGCGGGGGGGCCCCACAGATACGCAGTATTTT	CSAPPRGGPTDTQYF
many	-	TRBV20-1	TRBJ1-1	TGCAGTGCTAGCGTCTGGCCGATGAACACTGAAGCTTTCTTT	CSASVWPMNTEAFF
many	-	TRBV16	TRBJ1-5	TGTGCCAGCAGCCGCTCAGGGGCTAGCAATCAGCCCCAGCATTTT	CASSRSGASNQPQHF
many	-	TRBV2	TRBJ1-2	TGTGCCAGCAGTGAATATAGACAAACGACTAACTATGGCTACACCTTC	CASSEYRQTTNYGYTF
many	-	TRBV20-1	TRBJ1-2	TGCAGTGCTAGAGCCAACAGGGAGTCCTATGGCTACACCTTC	CSARANRESYGYTF
many	-	TRBV11-3	TRBJ2-1	TGTGCCAGCAGCTTAGGGACCAGCACCTCCTACAATGAGCAGTTCTTC	CASSLGTSTSYNEQFF
many	-	TRBV7-9	TRBJ2-7	TGTGCCAGCAGCCTAAGCGTATCCTACGAGCAGTACTTC	CASSLSVSYEQYF
many	-	TRBV12-5	TRBJ2-7	TGTGCTAGTGGTTTGCGGGGTTCCTACGAGCAGTACTTC	CASGLRGSYEQYF
-	-	TRBV19	TRBJ2-3	TGTGCCAGTAGTGGAAGGGGTGCAGATACGCAGTATTTT	CASSGRGADTQYF